This T cell receptor beta chain emerged from a study of response to subunit inactivated influenza vaccine (dated by TCRdb to the late 2010s). Regarding the study in general: Deep quantitative profiling of the T cell receptor repertoire was used in the study to follow responses to a trivalent subunit inactivated influenza vaccine.

Overall study results and their limits: It was suggested by the authors that each seasonal influenza vaccination may recruit only a limited number of new T cells.

Including the terminal cysteine and phenylalanine, the CDR3 comprises 16 residues. Just the 48-base CDR3 DNA is kept, in frame starting at base 1. Of note for this clonotype: Its antigen is still unknown. Qualities for individual bases were not recorded, and no much larger clone is one base off.

The library was generated by RT-PCR. Reads for this sample came from an Illumina HiSeq 2500. TCRdb applied fastp at Q25 and MiXCR to the public reads, then kept only in-frame beta chains. Rows with one shared CDR3 protein collapse into an entry with the most common genes and DNA. The sample includes hundreds of thousands of distinct CDR3 sequences, with 13% to 15% observed a single time. In total, the top ten clones hold about 7.6% of the sample. The specimen was PBMCs from blood, collected around 15 days before vaccination. The TCR was taken from a man in his fifties who received an inactivated influenza vaccine. Donor details come from another sample of the same person, matched by shared clones. Recombination linked TRBV21-1 to TRBJ1-1; the D call of TRBD1 is as the table states it, not checked on the DNA. TRBV21-1 is a documented pseudogene. CDR3 protein: CASSKALGGWGTEAFF. Here is the DNA: TGTGCCAGCAGCAAAGCGCTAGGGGGCTGGGGTACTGAAGCTTTCTTT.